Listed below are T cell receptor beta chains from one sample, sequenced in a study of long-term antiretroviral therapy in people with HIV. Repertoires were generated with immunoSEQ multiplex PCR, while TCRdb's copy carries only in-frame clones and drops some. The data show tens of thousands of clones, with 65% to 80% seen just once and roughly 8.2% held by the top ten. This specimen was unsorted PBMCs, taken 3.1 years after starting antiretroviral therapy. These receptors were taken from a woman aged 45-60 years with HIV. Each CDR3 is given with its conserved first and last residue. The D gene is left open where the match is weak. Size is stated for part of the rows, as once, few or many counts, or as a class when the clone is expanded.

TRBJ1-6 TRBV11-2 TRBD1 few TGTGCCAGCAACCACAGGGGCTTCAATTCACCCCTCCACTTT CASNHRGFNSPLHF
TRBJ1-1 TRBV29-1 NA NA TGCAGCGTTGAGAACACCATGAACACTGAAGCTTTCTTT CSVENTMNTEAFF
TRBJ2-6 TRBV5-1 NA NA TGCGCCAGCAGCTTACTCCTGACTGGGGCCAACGTCCTGACTTTC CASSLLLTGANVLTF
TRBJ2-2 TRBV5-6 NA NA TGTGCCAGCAGCTTGGCCGGTACCGGGGAGCTGTTTTTT CASSLAGTGELFF
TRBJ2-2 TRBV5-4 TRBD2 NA TGTGCCAGCAGCAAGCAGGGACTAGCCTCAACCGGGGAGCTGTTTTTT CASSKQGLASTGELFF
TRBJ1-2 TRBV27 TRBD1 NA TGTGCCAGCAGTCGACAGGGGTATGATGGCTACACCTTC CASSRQGYDGYTF
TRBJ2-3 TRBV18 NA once TGTGCCAGCTCCCCTGAGGTCACAGATACGCAGTATTTT CASSPEVTDTQYF
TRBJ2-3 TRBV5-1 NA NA TGCGCCAGCAGCTTGGGGGATAGCTGGGTGGGAGCCACAGATACGCAGTATTTT CASSLGDSWVGATDTQYF
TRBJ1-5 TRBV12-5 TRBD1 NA TGTGCTAGTGGTTTGGTACATTTGGGACAGGGGCGCAATCAGCCCCAGCATTTT CASGLVHLGQGRNQPQHF
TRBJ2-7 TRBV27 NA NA TGTGCCAGCAGTTTAACGAACGGGTACGAGCAGTACTTC CASSLTNGYEQYF
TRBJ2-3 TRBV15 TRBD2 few TGTGCCACCAGCAGCGGACTAGCGATAACAGATACGCAGTATTTT CATSSGLAITDTQYF
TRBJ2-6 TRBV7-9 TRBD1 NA TGTGCCAGCAGCTTAGACAGGGGGAGACCTGGGGCCAACGTCCTGACTTTC CASSLDRGRPGANVLTF
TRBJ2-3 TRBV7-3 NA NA TGTGCCAGCAGCCCCTACTACAGCACAGATACGCAGTATTTT CASSPYYSTDTQYF
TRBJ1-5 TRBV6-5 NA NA TGTGCCAGCAGTCCTCAGGGGAATCAGCCCCAGCATTTT CASSPQGNQPQHF
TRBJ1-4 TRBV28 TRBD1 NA TGTGCCAGCAGTGGACAGGCAACTAATGAAAAACTGTTTTTT CASSGQATNEKLFF
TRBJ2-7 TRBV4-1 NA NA TGCGCCAGCAAATACCGGGCCGACGGCTCCTACGAGCAGTACTTC CASKYRADGSYEQYF
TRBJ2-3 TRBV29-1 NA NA TGCAGCGTTGAGGAGGGGGGCCGCACAGATACGCAGTATTTT CSVEEGGRTDTQYF
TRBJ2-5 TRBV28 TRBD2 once TGTGCCAGCAGTTCCCTGAAATCTCGGGGGGTCCAAGAGACCCAGTACTTC CASSSLKSRGVQETQYF
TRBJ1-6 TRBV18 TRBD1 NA TGTGCCAGCTCACCACAAAGGGACAGGGGAGAACCCCTCCACTTT CASSPQRDRGEPLHF
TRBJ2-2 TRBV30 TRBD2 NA TGTGCTTCTTCGACGGGCGGGGGGGCCTTCAGGGAGCTGTTTTTT CASSTGGGAFRELFF
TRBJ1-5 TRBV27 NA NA TGTGCCAGCAGTTTATTATGGGGAGGGGGAGGCAATCAGCCCCAGCATTTT CASSLLWGGGGNQPQHF
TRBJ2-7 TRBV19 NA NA TGTGCCAGTAGTACCCCACGGCGGGGGCTGTACGAGCAGTACTTC CASSTPRRGLYEQYF
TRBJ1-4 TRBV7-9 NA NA TGTGCCACAACAGGGATAAAAGAAAAACTGTTTTTT CATTGIKEKLFF
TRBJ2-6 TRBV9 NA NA TGTGCCAGCAGCGTTGCAGGGACTGGGGCCAACGTCCTGACTTTC CASSVAGTGANVLTF
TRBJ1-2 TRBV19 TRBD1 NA TGTGCCAGTAGTTTCGACAGGGGACGGTATGGCTACACCTTC CASSFDRGRYGYTF
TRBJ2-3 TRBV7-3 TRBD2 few TGTGCCAGCAGCTTAGCGGGGGGCCACACAGATACGCAGTATTTT CASSLAGGHTDTQYF
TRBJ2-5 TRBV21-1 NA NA TGTGCCAGCAGCAAAGTTTTAGGACAGATTCAAGAGACCCAGTACTTC CASSKVLGQIQETQYF
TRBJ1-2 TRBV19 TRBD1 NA TGTGCCAGTAGTCCTGAGGGACAGGGGGGCAACTATGGCTACACCTTC CASSPEGQGGNYGYTF
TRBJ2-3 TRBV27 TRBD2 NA TGTGCCAGCAGTGTAAGCGGGGTTCTTGCAGATACGCAGTATTTT CASSVSGVLADTQYF